A selection of T cell receptor beta chains follows, all from one sample in a study of blood T cell repertoires in COVID-19. The protocol was immunoSEQ multiplex PCR, while the TCRdb copy is restricted to in-frame clones and leaves out a portion. The sample lists 180,000 or so clones; over 80% were seen once. The sequencing input was PBMCs or T cells enriched from blood (not recorded which). The receptors shown here come from a woman aged 50 to 60 who had recovered from COVID-19. Both conserved end residues are part of each CDR3. The D gene is left open where the match is weak. Clone size is given for some rows only: seen once, a few or many times, or a class if the clone is expanded.

d_gene	v_gene	abundance	len	j_gene	CDR3nt	CDR3aa
TRBD1	TRBV11-2	-	14	TRBJ2-5	TGTGCCAGCAGCCCCACGACAGGGGCGGAGACCCAGTACTTC	CASSPTTGAETQYF
-	TRBV7-2	-	14	TRBJ2-3	TGTGCCAGCGGAGGGGCATTGAGCACAGATACGCAGTATTTT	CASGGALSTDTQYF
-	TRBV7-9	few	14	TRBJ1-3	TGTGCCAGCAGCTTCACCGGGGCTGGAAACACCATATATTTT	CASSFTGAGNTIYF
-	TRBV14	-	14	TRBJ1-1	TGTGCCAGCAGCTCCCAATCCATCCACAGCGGCGCTTTCTTT	CASSSQSIHSGAFF
-	TRBV6-6	few	18	TRBJ1-2	TGTGCCAGCAGTCCCCCCCCACGCGCGGGGGGCCTTCAGCATGGCTACACCTTC	CASSPPPRAGGLQHGYTF
TRBD1	TRBV11-2	-	16	TRBJ1-1	TGTGCCAGCAGCTGGGACAGACAAACCCTGAACACTGAAGCTTTCTTT	CASSWDRQTLNTEAFF
TRBD2	TRBV3-1/TRBV3-2	once	17	TRBJ2-1	TGTGCCAGCAGCCAAGTTCTAGCGGCTAGCTCCTACAATGAGCAGTTCTTC	CASSQVLAASSYNEQFF
-	TRBV27	-	12	TRBJ2-3	TGTGCCAGCAGGCAACAGAGTTCTACGCAGTATTTT	CASRQQSSTQYF
TRBD2	TRBV27	-	15	TRBJ2-2	TGTGCCAGCAGTGCTAGCGGGGGAAACACCGGGGAGCTGTTTTTT	CASSASGGNTGELFF
-	TRBV30	-	13	TRBJ1-1	TGTGCCTGGAGTCGGGGGGAGAACACTGAAGCTTTCTTT	CAWSRGENTEAFF
-	TRBV3-1/TRBV3-2	few	13	TRBJ1-2	TGTGCCAGCAGCCACAGGGCTAACTATGGCTACACCTTC	CASSHRANYGYTF
-	TRBV30	-	10	TRBJ2-2	TGTGCCTGGGCTCCCGGGGAGCTGTTTTTT	CAWAPGELFF
-	TRBV24-1	-	14	TRBJ1-2	TGTGCCACCAGTGATTTAAACAGCCGCTATGGCTACACCTTC	CATSDLNSRYGYTF
-	TRBV6-5	-	14	TRBJ1-4	TGTGCCAGCTCCGGGTACGGTATTAATGAAAAACTGTTTTTT	CASSGYGINEKLFF
-	TRBV14	-	12	TRBJ1-6	TGTGCCAGCAGCCAAGCGAGTCGCGCCCTCCACTTT	CASSQASRALHF
-	TRBV19	-	12	TRBJ1-2	TGTGCCATCGGGGACTCAAACTATGGCTACACCTTC	CAIGDSNYGYTF
TRBD2	TRBV5-6	-	14	TRBJ2-1	TGTGCCAGCAGCTGGGGGACTAGCGTCAAACTGCAGTTCTTC	CASSWGTSVKLQFF
TRBD2	TRBV19	-	15	TRBJ2-1	TGTGCCAGTAGCCCCCTAGCGGGAGGGCGCAATGAGCAGTTCTTC	CASSPLAGGRNEQFF
TRBD2	TRBV7-3	-	16	TRBJ2-1	TGTGCCAGCAGCAGGGCCGGGACTAGCGGGACCAATGAGCAGTTCTTC	CASSRAGTSGTNEQFF
-	TRBV5-4	-	14	TRBJ1-3	TGTGCCAGCAGCTTCCGTCACCAATCGGGCACCATATATTTT	CASSFRHQSGTIYF
TRBD2	TRBV2	once	14	TRBJ2-2	TGTGCCAGCGACCTAGCGGCAGCGGCCGGGGAGCTGTTTTTT	CASDLAAAAGELFF
TRBD1	TRBV5-4	-	19	TRBJ1-1	TGTGCCAGCAGAGGGTCCGGACAGGGGGCGAATAGTGTGAACACTGAAGCTTTCTTT	CASRGSGQGANSVNTEAFF
TRBD1	TRBV4-2	-	16	TRBJ2-3	TGTGCCAGCAGCCAAGATCGCGGCAGGGGGCGGGATACGCAGTATTTT	CASSQDRGRGRDTQYF
-	TRBV5-1	-	15	TRBJ2-4	TGCGCCAGCAGCCCGTTCCCGGACACCAAAAACATTCAGTACTTC	CASSPFPDTKNIQYF
-	TRBV28	-	13	TRBJ1-2	TGTGCCAGCAGTGGACAGCCGCTCTATGGCTACACCTTC	CASSGQPLYGYTF
TRBD1	TRBV2	-	15	TRBJ1-3	TGTGCCAGCAGCGAACAGGGGTTATCTGGAAACACCATATATTTT	CASSEQGLSGNTIYF
TRBD1	TRBV5-1	-	12	TRBJ1-1	TGCGCCAGCAGCCCGGGACAGTCGGGAGCTTTCTTT	CASSPGQSGAFF
-	TRBV7-2	-	13	TRBJ2-3	TGTGCCAGCAGCTTAGTTTTCAGGGATACGCAGTATTTT	CASSLVFRDTQYF
-	TRBV3-1/TRBV3-2	once	15	TRBJ1-2	TGTGCCAGCACCCCCCGGAGGTCCTCTAACTATGGCTACACCTTC	CASTPRRSSNYGYTF
TRBD2	TRBV5-1	-	15	TRBJ2-1	TGCGCCAGCAGCTTCCTAGCGGGAATGGTGGATGAGCAGTTCTTC	CASSFLAGMVDEQFF
-	TRBV27	medium-sized	15	TRBJ2-3	TGTGCCAGCAGTTTAGGCGGGACGGGCACAGATACGCAGTATTTT	CASSLGGTGTDTQYF
-	TRBV27	-	15	TRBJ1-2	TGTGCCAGCACCACGACCCGGGACTCTCTGGGTCTATTGACCTTC	CASTTTRDSLGLLTF
TRBD2	TRBV7-2	-	16	TRBJ2-2	TGTGCCAGCAGCCTGACTAGCGGAGCAAACACCGGGGAGCTGTTTTTT	CASSLTSGANTGELFF
-	TRBV19	few	14	TRBJ2-2	TGTGCCAGTAGTGCCCGGGAGAGGATCGGGGAGCTGTTTTTT	CASSARERIGELFF
-	TRBV19	-	15	TRBJ1-3	TGTGCCAGTAGTATTGAGGGACACTCTGGAAACACCATATATTTT	CASSIEGHSGNTIYF
-	TRBV28	-	14	TRBJ1-2	TGTGCCAGCAGTTTATGGGTCAGGGATTATGGCTACACCTTC	CASSLWVRDYGYTF
-	TRBV7-2	once	15	TRBJ2-1	TGTGCCAGCAGCTTAGTGGGCCCCGGGGGAAATGAGCAGTTCTTC	CASSLVGPGGNEQFF
-	TRBV7-3	-	14	TRBJ2-5	TGTGCCAGCAGCAAGTCGAGCAGGGGAGAGACCCAGTACTTC	CASSKSSRGETQYF
TRBD1	TRBV7-9	few	14	TRBJ1-2	TGTGCCAGCAGCTTGCAACGGACAGGGGAGGGCTACACCTTC	CASSLQRTGEGYTF
-	TRBV28	-	12	TRBJ1-5	TGTGCCAGCACCCCCCCAAATCAGCCCCAGCATTTT	CASTPPNQPQHF
TRBD1	TRBV6-5	-	15	TRBJ1-1	TGTGCCAGCAGACCTATGACAGGGGGGAACACTGAAGCTTTCTTT	CASRPMTGGNTEAFF
TRBD1	TRBV5-1	-	15	TRBJ1-6	TGCGCCAGCAGCCCCGGGACAGGGGTAAATTCACCCCTCCACTTT	CASSPGTGVNSPLHF
TRBD1	TRBV4-3	once	16	TRBJ2-2	TGCGCCAGCAGCCAAGATGACAGGGGAGGACCCGGGGAGCTGTTTTTT	CASSQDDRGGPGELFF
-	TRBV19	-	15	TRBJ1-2	TGTGCCAGTATTTGGGCGGGACGGGCAGATGATGGCTACACCTTC	CASIWAGRADDGYTF
-	TRBV24-1	once	11	TRBJ1-1	TGTGCCACCAGTCAGGGAACTGAAGCTTTCTTT	CATSQGTEAFF
-	TRBV5-1	-	16	TRBJ1-3	TGCGCCAGCAGCTTTACAGGGACCCTCTCTGGAAACACCATATATTTT	CASSFTGTLSGNTIYF
-	TRBV7-9	-	14	TRBJ1-1	TGTGCCAGCAGCGACGCCAGACAGAACACTGAAGCTTTCTTT	CASSDARQNTEAFF
-	TRBV27	-	15	TRBJ1-1	TGTGCCAGCAGTTTCTCTACTACAGGGAACACTGAAGCTTTCTTT	CASSFSTTGNTEAFF
TRBD1	TRBV5-4	-	14	TRBJ1-6	TGTGCCAGCAGCTGGGACAGGGGAAGCTCACCCCTCCACTTT	CASSWDRGSSPLHF
TRBD1	TRBV9	-	13	TRBJ1-5	TGTGCCGGACAGGGCGGTAGCAATCAGCCCCAGCATTTT	CAGQGGSNQPQHF
-	TRBV5-8	-	12	TRBJ2-1	TGTGCCAGTGGGGCGAACTACAATGAGCAGTTCTTC	CASGANYNEQFF
-	TRBV6-5	-	12	TRBJ1-1	TGTGCCAGCAGCCTGGCCGGGGCTGAAGCTTTCTTT	CASSLAGAEAFF
TRBD1	TRBV9	few	17	TRBJ1-2	TGTGCCAGCAGCGTAGCCCCGGGACAGGGGATTCGCTATGGCTACACCTTC	CASSVAPGQGIRYGYTF
-	TRBV9	-	14	TRBJ2-1	TGTGCCAGCAGCGTAGGGGCAGCGGACAATGAGCAGTTCTTC	CASSVGAADNEQFF
TRBD1	TRBV7-9	-	15	TRBJ2-3	TGTGCCAGCAGCCCACAGGGGGCAGGCACAGATACGCAGTATTTT	CASSPQGAGTDTQYF
TRBD2	TRBV7-2	-	16	TRBJ2-2	TGTGCCAGCAGCCAATCTACGGGAGGGGTGGCCGGGGAGCTGTTTTTT	CASSQSTGGVAGELFF
TRBD1	TRBV5-6	few	15	TRBJ1-1	TGTGCCAGCAGCTTGACCGGACAGGGGAACACTGAAGCTTTCTTT	CASSLTGQGNTEAFF